This TCR beta chain was captured in a study of metastatic and nonmetastatic thyroid tumors. Study-wide findings and caveats: Reported TCR beta diversity, measured in blood and tumor, was significantly higher for malignant thyroid tumors than for benign nodules.

TCRdb recomputed clones from the PCR reads via MiXCR. The sample records thousands of clones, about 37% being singletons. Until they underwent thyroid surgery, no patient had received any treatment. This CDR3 comprises 14 residues. In germline, CDR1 is MNHEY, CDR2 SVGEGT. Of note for this clone: The target antigen is unknown. Germline is not matched at one junction end, which may reflect a read error.

The clonotype was recovered from a female donor with papillary thyroid cancer or a benign thyroid nodule (not recorded which). Some clones in this sample may be carry-over from other donors' samples. Source material: tumor tissue. This sequence joins TRBV6-2 or TRBV6-3 and TRBJ1-5; no clear D. CDR3 amino acids: CASIYSLHFQPQHF. The CDR3 DNA follows: TGTGCCAGCATTTACTCGCTACATTTTCAGCCCCAGCATTTT.